The entry below gives a single TCR beta chain sequence along with its context. Its antigen is currently unknown. These data are taken from a study of PD-1 blockade in classical Hodgkin lymphoma. Trimming shortened V by 1 base and J by 0 bases, and 7 bases separated the two germline ends. Germline V gives CDR1 LNHDA, CDR2 SQIVND (reference sequence). The CDR3 sequence is 14 residues long. The time point was: cycle 4 day 1 (C4D1), after five to seven weeks of nivolumab. Every patient experienced relapse after autologous stem cell transplantation, and brentuximab vedotin exposure varied. Findings of the study overall: In CD4+ cells, TCR diversity went up significantly by C4D1, but in CD8+ cells it did not.

Here immunoSEQ multiplex PCR was the method, and the copy in TCRdb shows in-frame clones only, minus some. The sample contains around 23,000 clones, approximately 88% of which appear only once. The TCR originated in a human donor with classical Hodgkin lymphoma. V usage is TRBV19 and J usage is TRBJ2-7; D uncertain. Here the sequenced sample was peripheral blood mononuclear cells (PBMCs), taken before the fourth cycle of nivolumab. The CDR3 sequence: CASSIVGSSYEQYF. CDR3 nucleotides: TGTGCCAGTAGTATAGTTGGCAGCTCCTACGAGCAGTACTTC.